These 16 T cell receptor beta chains share one sample of origin, sequenced in a study of cytomegalovirus exposure and HLA in healthy donors. The PCR ran on 60 Vbeta and 13 Jbeta primers. Data came from immunoSEQ multiplex PCR; TCRdb stores just in-frame clones and leaves some out. The table includes 170,000 or so clones, 77% detected once. The sequenced material came from PBMCs. The receptors were gathered from a woman under 40 in good health and CMV-seronegative.

The chain recombines TRBV5-1 with TRBJ2-5, with 10 positions matching TRBD2. V shed 2 bases and J 0 bases; nucleotides not matched to a gene: 1. The germline gives CDR1 SGHRS, CDR2 YFSETQ. The CDR3 is made up of 15 amino acids. CDR3 in DNA: TGCGCCAGCAGCTTAGCGGGGGGGGACCAAGAGACCCAGTACTTC. Residues: CASSLAGGDQETQYF.

In this sample, this clone turned up a few times. Other DNA sequences of this sample code for an identical CDR3. CDR3 coding DNA: TGTGCCAGCAGCTCCGGGACTAGCGGCACAGATACGCAGTATTTT. Translation: CASSSGTSGTDTQYF. The chain has TRBV5-6 and TRBJ2-3, with TRBD2 matching over 10 bases. V trimming: 3 bases; J trimming: 1 base; junction bases outside the gene matches: 2. The germline CDR1 and CDR2 sequences are SGHDT and YYEEEE. CDR3 length: 15 amino acids.

The J gene is TRBJ1-2, the V gene TRBV7-9; tentatively, D is TRBD1 (5 bases). V was pared by 5 bases and J by 1 base, with 11 bases between. The length of the CDR3 is 14 residues. Germline V gene sequence: CDR1 SEHNR, CDR2 FQNEAQ (reference sequence). The CDR3 DNA reads TGTGCCAGCAGCCCGCAGGGAAATAACTATGGCTACACCTTC. This codes for CASSPQGNNYGYTF. The full variable domain, its missing parts supplied by reference TRBV7-9 and TRBJ1-2, is DTGVSQNPRHKITKRGQNVTFRCDPISEHNRLYWYRQTLGQGPEFLTYFQNEAQLEKSRLLSDRFSAERPKGSFSTLEIQRTEQGDSAMYLCASSPQGNNYGYTFGSGTRLTVV.

V usage is TRBV13 and J usage is TRBJ2-2, with 7 bases identical to TRBD1. Trimming at V came to 8 bases and at J to 8 bases, leaving 8 bases not matched to a gene. Germline CDR1 reads PRHDT; CDR2 reads FYEKMQ (reference sequence). CDR3 length equals 13 residues. The CDR3 sequence is CASGRQGGGELFF. The CDR3 DNA reads as TGTGCCAGCGGAAGACAGGGTGGGGGGGAGCTGTTTTTT.

CDR3 sequence (DNA): TGTGCGTTGGGGGGGCACTCCTACGAGCAGTACTTC. Its translation is CALGGHSYEQYF. This rearrangement joins TRBV6-1 to TRBJ2-7; D is possibly TRBD2 (7 bases). CDR3 length: 12 residues. Germline V gene lookup returns CDR1 MNHNS and CDR2 SASEGT.

The chain uses TRBV28 and TRBJ1-1; 8 bases line up with TRBD1. This CDR3 contains 14 residues. With 4 bases clipped from V and 2 bases from J, the junction kept 3 bases outside the gene matches. Germline V gene sequence: CDR1 MDHEN, CDR2 SYDVKM. DNA for the CDR3: TGTGCCAGCAGTTCCGGGACAGGCAACACTGAAGCTTTCTTT. This sequence encodes CASSSGTGNTEAFF.

This chain uses TRBV19 with TRBJ1-2; weak D call: TRBD1 (6 bases). The CDR3 totals 15 residues. V shed 4 bases and J shed 3 bases, with 15 bases lying between them. CDR1 and CDR2 from the germline V gene are LNHDA and SQIVND (reference sequence). The CDR3 region is CASSTGVSRDYGYTF. The DNA of the CDR3 is TGTGCCAGTAGTACAGGGGTGAGCAGGGACTATGGCTACACCTTC.

The chain uses TRBV7-6 and TRBJ2-3; D is undetermined. CDR3 length: 13 residues. Germline V CDR1 and CDR2: SGHVS, FNYEAQ. V lost 1 base and J 3 bases, leaving 5 bases between the germline ends. The CDR3 DNA sequence: TGTGCCAGCAGCTTAGACTTAACAGATACGCAGTATTTT. Its protein product is CASSLDLTDTQYF.

This chain connects TRBV5-4 to TRBJ2-7; 10 nucleotides agree with TRBD1. The CDR3 loop spans 15 amino acids. J gave up 3 bases and V 4 bases, and 7 bases lay outside the gene matches. Per the germline V gene, CDR1 is SGHNT and CDR2 is YYREEE (reference sequence). CDR3 in DNA: TGTGCCAGCAGCAGTAGGACAGGGGGACTCTACGAGCAGTACTTC. Its translation: CASSSRTGGLYEQYF. The whole variable domain, remainder taken from reference TRBV5-4 and TRBJ2-7, is ETGVTQSPTHLIKTRGQQVTLRCSSQSGHNTVSWYQQALGQGPQFIFQYYREEENGRGNFPPRFSGLQFPNYSSELNVNALELDDSALYLCASSSRTGGLYEQYFGPGTRLTVT.

The gene calls are TRBV19 and TRBJ2-1, with TRBD1 identical over 10 bases. The CDR3 consists of 16 residues. CDR1 and CDR2 from the germline V gene are LNHDA and SQIVND (reference sequence). Trimming removed 3 bases from V and 7 bases from J; junction bases left unmatched: 9. The CDR3 loop reads CASSMVPGQGWNEQFF. CDR3 nucleotide sequence: TGTGCCAGTAGTATGGTTCCGGGACAGGGGTGGAATGAGCAGTTCTTC. Full variable domain (missing parts from reference TRBV19 and TRBJ2-1): DGGITQSPKYLFRKEGQNVTLSCEQNLNHDAMYWYRQDPGQGLRLIYYSQIVNDFQKGDIAEGYSVSREKKESFPLTVTSAQKNPTAFYLCASSMVPGQGWNEQFFGPGTRLTVL.

This clone was observed a handful of times. The chain recombines TRBV14 with TRBJ1-1, with 8 nucleotides matching TRBD1. Germline trimming cut 1 base from V and 5 bases from J; bases unmatched to any gene: 3. Germline V gives CDR1 SGHDN, CDR2 FVKESK. This CDR3 spans 14 amino acids. The DNA of the CDR3 is TGTGCCAGCAGCCAAGGACAGGGGCGGACTGAAGCTTTCTTT. It translates to CASSQGQGRTEAFF.

Concerning this clone itself: The junction shows a germline mismatch at one end, possibly a read error. The chain combines TRBV4-2 with TRBJ1-2; D gene ambiguous. There are 16 residues in the CDR3. Germline-derived CDR1 and CDR2 are LGHNA and YNFKEQ. CDR3 sequence reads: CASSQAERRGAHGYPF. The CDR3 DNA reads TGTGCCAGCAGCCAAGCCGAAAGACGGGGAGCACATGGCTACCCCTTC.

This chain connects TRBV27 to TRBJ2-7, with D possibly TRBD2 on 5 matching bases. The CDR3 runs to 14 residues. Between the trimmed V and J ends, which lost 5 bases and 0 bases, there was a span of 11 bases. In germline, CDR1 is MNHEY, CDR2 SMNVEV (reference sequence). Written as DNA, the CDR3 is TGTGCCAGCAGTCCCGGCGGGCACTCCTACGAGCAGTACTTC. It encodes CASSPGGHSYEQYF.

This clone has more than one count but fewer than ten. The gene calls are TRBV7-2 and TRBJ2-7; 11 nucleotides line up with TRBD2. The CDR3 length is 16 residues. Germline-derived CDR1 and CDR2 are SGHTA and FQGNSA. Unmatched junction bases numbered 8, after V lost 4 bases and J lost 3 bases. In DNA form, the CDR3 reads TGTGCCAGCAGCTCTCTGACTAGCGGGGTTCTCTACGAGCAGTACTTC. The encoded protein is CASSSLTSGVLYEQYF.

The chain uses TRBV14 and TRBJ1-2; D remains ambiguous. Germline CDR1 SGHDN, CDR2 FVKESK. The CDR3 length is 13 residues. V was shortened by 0 bases and J by 4 bases, with 6 bases between the two germline ends. The CDR3 DNA reads as TGTGCCAGCAGCCAAGAACCGAGCTATGGCTACACCTTC. Protein sequence: CASSQEPSYGYTF.

This sequence joins TRBV5-1 and TRBJ1-2, with 7 bases lining up with TRBD1. The CDR3 is 15 amino acids. Trimming cost V 4 bases and J 4 bases; bases outside gene matches: 10. Germline values: CDR1 SGHRS, CDR2 YFSETQ. Here the CDR3 DNA reads TGCGCCAGCAGCACGCTTAACAGGGGCCCCTATGGCTACACCTTC. Its protein product is CASSTLNRGPYGYTF.